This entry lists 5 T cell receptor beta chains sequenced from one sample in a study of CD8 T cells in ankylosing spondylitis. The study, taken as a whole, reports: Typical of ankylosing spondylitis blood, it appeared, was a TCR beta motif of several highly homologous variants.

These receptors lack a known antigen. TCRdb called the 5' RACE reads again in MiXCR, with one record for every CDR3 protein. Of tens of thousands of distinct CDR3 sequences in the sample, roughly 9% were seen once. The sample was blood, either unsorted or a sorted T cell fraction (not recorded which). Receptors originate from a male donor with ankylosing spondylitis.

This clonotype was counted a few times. The CDR3: CASSLDGTGLYGYTF. In nucleotides, the CDR3 is TGTGCCAGCAGCTTAGACGGGACAGGACTTTATGGCTACACCTTC. The V gene is TRBV7-9, the J gene TRBJ1-2; TRBD1 agrees at 8 bases. V was pared by 1 base and J by 5 bases, with 6 bases of the junction left unmatched. The germline V gene encodes CDR1 SEHNR and CDR2 FQNEAQ (reference sequence). The CDR3 spans 15 residues.

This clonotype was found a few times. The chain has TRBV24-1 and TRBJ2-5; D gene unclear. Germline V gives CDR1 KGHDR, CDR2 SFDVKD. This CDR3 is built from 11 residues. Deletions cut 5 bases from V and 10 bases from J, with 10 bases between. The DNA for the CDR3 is TGTGCCACCAGTGGAGGATCCGTCCAGTACTTC. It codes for CATSGGSVQYF.

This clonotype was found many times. The CDR3 nucleotides read TGTGCCAGCAGTTACTCGATCGAATGGGGTGGCTACACCTTC. Translating it yields CASSYSIEWGGYTF. The chain recombines TRBV6-6 with TRBJ1-2; D gene uncertain. Germline V gives CDR1 MNHNY, CDR2 SVGAGI (reference sequence). The CDR3 extends over 14 amino acids. V was clipped by 0 bases and J by 7 bases, with 12 bases between them.

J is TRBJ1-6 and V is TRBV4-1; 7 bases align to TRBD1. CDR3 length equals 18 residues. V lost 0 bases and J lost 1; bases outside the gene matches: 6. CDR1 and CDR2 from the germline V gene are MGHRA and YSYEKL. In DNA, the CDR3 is TGCGCCAGCAGCCAAGATTCGACAGGGCTGTCCTATAATTCACCCCTCCACTTT. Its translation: CASSQDSTGLSYNSPLHF.

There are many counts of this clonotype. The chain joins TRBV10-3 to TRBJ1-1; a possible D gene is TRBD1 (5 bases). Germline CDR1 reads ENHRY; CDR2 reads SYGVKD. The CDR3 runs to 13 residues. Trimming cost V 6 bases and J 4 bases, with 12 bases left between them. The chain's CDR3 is CAIRDSEVTEAFF. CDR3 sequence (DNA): TGTGCCATCAGAGACAGTGAGGTCACTGAAGCTTTCTTT.